The source of this TCR beta chain is a study of T cells and Merkel cell carcinoma outcomes. Notes on the study in general: Merkel cell carcinoma outcomes were reportedly predicted by repertoire and T-cell density.

V shed 4 bases and J shed 6 bases, with 24 bases lying between them. Germline CDR1 MNHEY, CDR2 SMNVEV (reference sequence). The CDR3 has 17 residues. Assay used: immunoSEQ multiplex PCR; TCRdb lists only in-frame clones, some missing. This table holds roughly 14,000 clones, 87% found once. Turning to this clone: Its antigen is not known.

The J gene is TRBJ1-2, the V gene TRBV27, with a tentative D call TRBD1 (5 bases). The sequence was collected from a human donor with Merkel cell carcinoma. The specimen sequenced was tumor tissue from Merkel cell carcinoma. The CDR3 loop is CASSYGGGGGLRNGYTF. DNA of the CDR3: TGTGCCAGCAGTTACGGGGGTGGGGGGGGATTAAGGAATGGCTACACCTTC.